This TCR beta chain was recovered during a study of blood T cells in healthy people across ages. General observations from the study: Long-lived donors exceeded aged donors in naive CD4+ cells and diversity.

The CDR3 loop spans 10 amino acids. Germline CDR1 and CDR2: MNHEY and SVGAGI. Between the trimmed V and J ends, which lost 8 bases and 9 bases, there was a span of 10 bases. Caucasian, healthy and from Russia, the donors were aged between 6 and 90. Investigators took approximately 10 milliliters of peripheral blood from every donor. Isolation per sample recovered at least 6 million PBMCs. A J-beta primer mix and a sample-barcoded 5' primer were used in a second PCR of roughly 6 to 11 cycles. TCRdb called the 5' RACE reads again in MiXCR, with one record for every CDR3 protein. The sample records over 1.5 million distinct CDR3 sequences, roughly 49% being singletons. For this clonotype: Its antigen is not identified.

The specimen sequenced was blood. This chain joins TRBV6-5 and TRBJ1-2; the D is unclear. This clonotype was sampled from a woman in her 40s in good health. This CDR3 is CASFDVSYTF. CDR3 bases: TGTGCCAGCTTTGATGTGAGCTACACCTTC.